This T cell receptor (beta chain) is from a study of T-cell memory formation after mild COVID-19. Study results and limitations: A second wave expanding day 15 to 37 was CD4+-biased; contracting clones were balanced. Second-wave clones that peaked on day 37 lacked confirmed SARS-CoV-2 specificity. Largely, contracting CD4+ clones fell within CM and EM, and contracting CD8+ clones within EMRA.

The germline V gene has CDR1 MNHEY and CDR2 SVGAGI. The CDR3 covers 19 residues. J was trimmed by 5 bases and V by 0 bases; bases with no gene match: 17. This clonotype was seen a handful of times. Its specificity is not known. TCR alpha and TCR beta cDNA libraries with sample barcodes and UMIs came from 5'RACE using constant-segment primers. TCRdb fed the 5' RACE reads into MiXCR, producing one record per CDR3 protein. The sample contains fewer than 400,000 distinct CDR3 sequences, 13% of which appear only once. The receptor was derived from a man aged 18 to 29 who had mild COVID-19 (a few samples of this study predate the infection). Cell type and time point are not known. The sequenced material came from PBMCs or a T cell subset sorted from them (not recorded which). The V and J genes are TRBV6-5 and TRBJ2-3, with 7 bases that match TRBD1. CDR3 in DNA: TGTGCCAGCAGTTACTCGAAGAATTTCAGGGGGAATTTGTTAGATACGCAGTATTTT. This codes for CASSYSKNFRGNLLDTQYF.